The subject of this entry is one TCR beta chain. The germline V gene has CDR1 SGHRS and CDR2 YFSETQ. This CDR3 contains 15 residues. Germline trimming cut 3 bases from V and 3 bases from J; bases unmatched to any gene: 6. A Seattle source enrolled patients during active infection and followed them longitudinally. This sample was taken from a study of blood T cell repertoires in COVID-19. Study in general: The United States, Italy and Spain provided the acute and convalescent COVID-19 samples.

TCRdb's table, derived via immunoSEQ multiplex PCR, lists solely in-frame clones and lacks some. The sample lists about 140,000 clones; around 89% were seen once. Specimen: peripheral blood. The source of this sequence is a human donor with COVID-19, enrolled during active disease. The donor label of this sample is uncertain. J is TRBJ2-1 and V is TRBV5-1, with 7 bases lining up with TRBD1. In DNA form, the CDR3 reads TGCGCCAGCAGCTCCCACGGGGACAGCTACAATGAGCAGTTCTTC. Encoded protein: CASSSHGDSYNEQFF.